This passage covers 2 T cell receptor beta chains from one sample sequenced in a study of graft-versus-host responses after intestinal transplantation. Graft tissue processing released intraepithelial and lamina propria lymphocytes. Assay: immunoSEQ multiplex PCR; the TCRdb copy retains only in-frame clones and omits some. This table holds tens of thousands of clones, 89% found once. The material sequenced was ileum tissue, taken approximately 56 weeks after transplant. These receptors were obtained from a human patient who received an intestinal transplant, so some T cells may come from the graft donor.

V is TRBV7-3 and J is TRBJ2-1; D may be TRBD1 or TRBD2 (5 bases each). Germline lookup yields CDR1 SGHTA and CDR2 FQGTGA. Trimming took off 5 bases at V and 11 bases at J, with 16 bases between the two ends. This CDR3 region has 13 residues. CDR3 sequence: CASSPGTAEKQFF. DNA of the CDR3: TGTGCCAGCAGCCCCGGGACGGCGGAAAAGCAGTTCTTC.

V gene TRBV6-1 combines with J gene TRBJ2-3; D is possibly TRBD2 (6 bases). V was trimmed by 2 bases and J by 2 bases, leaving 14 bases between them. Per the germline V gene, CDR1 is MNHNS and CDR2 is SASEGT. This CDR3 is 16 amino acids long. As DNA, the CDR3 is TGTGCCAGCAGTGAAAAAATCGGGAGAACCACAGATACGCAGTATTTT. Amino acid sequence: CASSEKIGRTTDTQYF.